The 26 T cell receptor beta chains given below trace back to one sample, sequenced in a study of cytomegalovirus exposure and HLA in healthy donors. Vbeta (60) and Jbeta (13) primers were used in the PCR. Assay: immunoSEQ multiplex PCR; the TCRdb copy retains only in-frame clones and omits some. In the table there are about 180,000 clones, 76% of which are singletons. What was sequenced was PBMCs. The source is a man between 18 and 35 years old in good health and CMV-seronegative.

The J gene is TRBJ1-4, the V gene TRBV15, with TRBD1 matching over 9 bases. This CDR3 is built from 16 residues. Losses at the gene ends were 5 bases for V and 8 bases for J; bases not matched to a gene: 12. CDR1 is LNHNV, CDR2 YYDKDF, per germline (reference sequence). CDR3 loop: CATSPPQGAIEEKLFF. CDR3 nucleotides: TGTGCCACCAGCCCTCCACAGGGGGCGATTGAGGAAAAACTGTTTTTT.

Here the CDR3 reads CASTKDRDNEQFF. As DNA, the CDR3 is TGTGCCAGCACAAAAGACAGGGACAATGAGCAGTTCTTC. The J gene is TRBJ2-1, the V gene TRBV2; TRBD1 agrees at 7 bases. CDR1 and CDR2 from the germline V gene are SNHLY and FYNNEI. The CDR3 is made up of 13 amino acids. V lost 7 bases to trimming and J lost 5 bases; unmatched junction nucleotides: 5. Supplemented by reference TRBV2 and TRBJ2-1, the full variable domain reads EPEVTQTPSHQVTQMGQEVILRCVPISNHLYFYWYRQILGQKVEFLVSFYNNEISEKSEIFDDQFSVERPDGSNFTLKIRSTKLEDSAMYFCASTKDRDNEQFFGPGTRLTVL.

The chain employs TRBV6-4 and TRBJ1-2, with unresolved D. CDR1 is MRHNA, CDR2 SNTAGT, per germline. Trimming removed 2 bases from V and 8 bases from J, with 9 bases in between. The CDR3 has 12 amino acids. CDR3 bases: TGTGCCAGCAGTGACCCAGGAAGAGGCTACACCTTC. Amino acid sequence: CASSDPGRGYTF.

The chain employs TRBV5-4 and TRBJ1-1, with D uncertain. Between the trimmed V and J ends, which lost 9 bases and 4 bases, there was a span of 16 bases. The CDR3 spans 13 residues. Germline V gene sequence: CDR1 SGHNT, CDR2 YYREEE (reference sequence). The chain's CDR3 is CATSEGYLTEAFF. In nucleotides, the CDR3 is TGTGCCACCTCAGAGGGATACCTCACTGAAGCTTTCTTT.

This clone was found once. Written as DNA, the CDR3 is TGTGCCAGCAGCGTAGGCGGCAGCCCCTACGAGCAGTACTTC. Its translation: CASSVGGSPYEQYF. The V call is TRBV9, the J call TRBJ2-7; D is undetermined. CDR1 and CDR2 from the germline V gene are SGDLS and YYNGEE. The CDR3 consists of 14 residues. Trimming left V 0 bases short and J 2 bases short, with 9 bases between.

This chain uses TRBV18 with TRBJ1-1; a weak D match, TRBD1 (6 bases). Germline assignment: CDR1 KGHSH and CDR2 LQKENI. V was cut by 3 bases and J by 4 bases, with 15 bases left in between. This CDR3 has 15 residues. The CDR3 region has the DNA TGTGCCAGCTCACCCCAGGGGAACTCGGGCACTGAAGCTTTCTTT. This sequence encodes CASSPQGNSGTEAFF.

The chain uses TRBV9 and TRBJ2-5; possible D gene TRBD1, 7 bases. Germline V gives CDR1 SGDLS, CDR2 YYNGEE. Trimming cost V 9 bases and J 2 bases, with 23 bases left between them. The CDR3 runs 16 residues. CDR3 protein: CANIKLTGEVQETQYF. CDR3 coding DNA: TGTGCCAACATAAAACTAACAGGGGAGGTACAAGAGACCCAGTACTTC.

The chain carries TRBV19 and TRBJ2-5; D is tentatively TRBD1 or TRBD2 (5 bases each). TRBJ2-7 matches the DNA end more closely, so the J call is doubtful. CDR1 LNHDA and CDR2 SQIVND come from the germline V gene (reference sequence). The CDR3 is 14 amino acids. The CDR3 nucleotides read TGTGCCAGTAGTATCCGGGACGGGGACTACGAGCAGTACTTC. Amino acid sequence: CASSIRDGDYEQYF.

The CDR3 reads CASSIPGTSGSEQYF. In DNA form, the CDR3 reads TGTGCCAGTAGTATCCCCGGGACTAGCGGGAGCGAGCAGTACTTC. The chain employs TRBV19 and TRBJ2-7; 14 bases are shared with TRBD2. This CDR3 comprises 15 residues. CDR1 and CDR2 from the germline V gene are LNHDA and SQIVND (reference sequence). J was trimmed by 6 bases and V by 3 bases; bases with no gene match: 4.

The chain couples TRBV30 to TRBJ1-2; 9 positions agree with TRBD1. The CDR3 has 17 residues. V lost 2 bases and J lost 8; bases outside the gene matches: 18. Germline-derived CDR1 and CDR2 are GTSNPN and SVGIG (reference sequence). DNA for the CDR3: TGTGCCTGGAGTTCGAAGGGACAGGGTCCCTACGACCGGGGCTACACCTTC. It codes for CAWSSKGQGPYDRGYTF.

The chain joins TRBV27 to TRBJ2-3, with TRBD1 identical over 9 bases. V lost 0 bases, J lost 3 bases, and 10 bases stayed unmatched. Germline CDR1 reads MNHEY; CDR2 reads SMNVEV (reference sequence). The CDR3 is made up of 18 amino acids. The DNA of the CDR3 is TGTGCCAGCAGTTTATCGGCGGGATGGGACAGGGTGACAGATACGCAGTATTTT. Translating gives CASSLSAGWDRVTDTQYF.

CDR3 in DNA: TGTGCCAGCAGCCTCGACAGGGGACGGGAAAAACTGTTTTTT. Amino acid sequence: CASSLDRGREKLFF. The gene calls are TRBV6-1 and TRBJ1-4; 8 bases map to TRBD1. Germline V gives CDR1 MNHNS, CDR2 SASEGT. CDR3 length: 14 residues. V was clipped by 6 bases and J by 8 bases; unmatched bases: 8.

The gene calls are TRBV6-5 and TRBJ2-7; 8 bases fit TRBD1. V lost 6 bases and J lost 2; bases outside the gene matches: 9. The CDR3 length is 15 residues. CDR1 and CDR2 from the germline V gene are MNHEY and SVGAGI. The CDR3 DNA reads TGTGCCAGCAGCCGAGCAGGACAGGGTGCCTACGAGCAGTACTTC. Amino acid sequence: CASSRAGQGAYEQYF.

The chain uses TRBV2 and TRBJ1-4, with TRBD1 as a possible D gene (5 bases). The CDR3 consists of 11 residues. Looked up from germline, CDR1 is SNHLY and CDR2 is FYNNEI. The CDR3 spells CGQGWDEKLFF. DNA of the CDR3: TGTGGGCAGGGCTGGGATGAAAAACTGTTTTTT.

The table lists this clone with a count of one. This chain links TRBV18 with TRBJ1-6; 8 nucleotides match TRBD1. V shed 3 bases and J 7 bases; nucleotides not matched to a gene: 5. The V gene's germline CDR1 is KGHSH and CDR2 LQKENI. The CDR3 is 15 residues long. CDR3 bases: TGTGCCAGCTCACCGGACAGGGCCGGGAATTCACCCCTCCACTTT. Translated: CASSPDRAGNSPLHF.

This clone was detected a few times. The V and J genes are TRBV6-1 and TRBJ1-5, with D possibly TRBD1 on 5 matching bases. The CDR3 is 15 residues long. Germline assignment: CDR1 MNHNS and CDR2 SASEGT. Trimming took off 4 bases at V and 2 bases at J, with 12 bases between the two ends. In DNA form, the CDR3 reads TGTGCCAGCAGTGGGGGGGGTACGGGCAATCAGCCCCAGCATTTT. As protein: CASSGGGTGNQPQHF.

This clone appeared a few times. The chain has TRBV6-5 and TRBJ1-2; 10 bases are a match to TRBD1. The CDR3 contains 15 residues. The germline CDR1 and CDR2 sequences are MNHEY and SVGAGI. J lost 7 bases, V lost 3 bases, and 8 bases had no gene match. The CDR3, as DNA: TGTGCCAGCAGTTATTCGTGGGACAGGGGAGTTGGCTACACCTTC. Translated: CASSYSWDRGVGYTF.

This chain joins TRBV27 and TRBJ2-1, with D perhaps matching TRBD1 (5 bases). Trimming stripped 6 bases from V and 14 bases from J, with 23 bases between. The CDR3 contains 14 residues. Germline CDR1 and CDR2: MNHEY and SMNVEV (reference sequence). The CDR3 DNA reads as TGTGCCAGCAGCCCCATGCGACAGACCCCAATTGAGTTCTTC. Residues: CASSPMRQTPIEFF.

V usage is TRBV11-2 and J usage is TRBJ1-1, with 10 bases lining up with TRBD1. Germline CDR1 and CDR2: SGHAT and FQNNGV. The CDR3 loop spans 16 amino acids. Trimming removed 5 bases from V and 4 bases from J; junction bases left unmatched: 10. For the CDR3, the DNA is TGTGCCAGCAGCATGGACAGGGGGGTAAGGGGCACTGAAGCTTTCTTT. Translation: CASSMDRGVRGTEAFF.

The chain links TRBV5-1 to TRBJ2-3, with TRBD1 matching over 10 bases. From germline, CDR1 is SGHRS and CDR2 YFSETQ. The CDR3 has 15 residues. V lost 7 bases to trimming and J lost 3 bases; unmatched junction nucleotides: 8. Here the CDR3 reads CASGQGVTETDTQYF. The CDR3 coding sequence is TGCGCCAGCGGACAGGGGGTTACAGAGACAGATACGCAGTATTTT.

This clone came up a few times. The chain uses TRBV28 and TRBJ2-3; TRBD2 matches 8 bases. In germline, CDR1 is MDHEN, CDR2 SYDVKM. Losses at the gene ends were 7 bases for V and 8 bases for J; bases not matched to a gene: 17. This CDR3 is 16 amino acids long. For the CDR3, the DNA is TGTGCCAGCACCACGGCCAGCGGGAGAGGGGGAAGTACGCAGTATTTT. It codes for CASTTASGRGGSTQYF.

The rearrangement uses TRBV7-6 and TRBJ2-3; TRBD1 might be the D (6 bases). CDR3 size: 15 residues. Between the trimmed V and J ends, which lost 4 bases and 2 bases, there was a span of 13 bases. Germline V gene lookup returns CDR1 SGHVS and CDR2 FNYEAQ. The DNA of the CDR3 is TGTGCCAGCAGCTCCCGGGACATGTACACAGATACGCAGTATTTT. Residues: CASSSRDMYTDTQYF.

The chain joins TRBV15 to TRBJ2-1; no clear D. V lost 0 bases to trimming and J lost 9 bases, with 9 bases between them. Germline V gene data show CDR1 as LNHNV and CDR2 as YYDKDF (reference sequence). The CDR3 is made up of 13 amino acids. CDR3 DNA: TGTGCCACCAGCAGAGATATTCGGGTTGAGCAGTTCTTC. Translating gives CATSRDIRVEQFF.

The chain is built from TRBV29-1 and TRBJ2-1; 10 nucleotides agree with TRBD1. Trimming cost V 3 bases and J 0 bases; bases outside gene matches: 5. This CDR3 has 16 amino acids. The germline V gene encodes CDR1 SQVTM and CDR2 ANQGSEA. The CDR3 coding sequence is TGCAGCGTTGAGCCGGGACAGGGGAGCTCCTACAATGAGCAGTTCTTC. Translating gives CSVEPGQGSSYNEQFF.

The J gene is TRBJ1-1, the V gene TRBV6-1; D uncertain. The germline V gene has CDR1 MNHNS and CDR2 SASEGT. This CDR3 has 13 amino acids. The V and J ends lost 6 bases and 1 base respectively, with 9 bases between them. In DNA, the CDR3 is TGTGCCAGCAGCCGGGTCCGGAACACTGAAGCTTTCTTT. It codes for CASSRVRNTEAFF.

The chain has TRBV28 and TRBJ2-7; 8 bases map to TRBD1. Germline V CDR1 and CDR2: MDHEN, SYDVKM. This CDR3 has 14 residues. V trimming: 5 bases; J trimming: 5 bases; junction bases outside the gene matches: 8. CDR3 loop: CASSQTDRVNEQYF. Here the CDR3 DNA reads TGTGCCAGCAGTCAAACGGACAGGGTCAACGAGCAGTACTTC.